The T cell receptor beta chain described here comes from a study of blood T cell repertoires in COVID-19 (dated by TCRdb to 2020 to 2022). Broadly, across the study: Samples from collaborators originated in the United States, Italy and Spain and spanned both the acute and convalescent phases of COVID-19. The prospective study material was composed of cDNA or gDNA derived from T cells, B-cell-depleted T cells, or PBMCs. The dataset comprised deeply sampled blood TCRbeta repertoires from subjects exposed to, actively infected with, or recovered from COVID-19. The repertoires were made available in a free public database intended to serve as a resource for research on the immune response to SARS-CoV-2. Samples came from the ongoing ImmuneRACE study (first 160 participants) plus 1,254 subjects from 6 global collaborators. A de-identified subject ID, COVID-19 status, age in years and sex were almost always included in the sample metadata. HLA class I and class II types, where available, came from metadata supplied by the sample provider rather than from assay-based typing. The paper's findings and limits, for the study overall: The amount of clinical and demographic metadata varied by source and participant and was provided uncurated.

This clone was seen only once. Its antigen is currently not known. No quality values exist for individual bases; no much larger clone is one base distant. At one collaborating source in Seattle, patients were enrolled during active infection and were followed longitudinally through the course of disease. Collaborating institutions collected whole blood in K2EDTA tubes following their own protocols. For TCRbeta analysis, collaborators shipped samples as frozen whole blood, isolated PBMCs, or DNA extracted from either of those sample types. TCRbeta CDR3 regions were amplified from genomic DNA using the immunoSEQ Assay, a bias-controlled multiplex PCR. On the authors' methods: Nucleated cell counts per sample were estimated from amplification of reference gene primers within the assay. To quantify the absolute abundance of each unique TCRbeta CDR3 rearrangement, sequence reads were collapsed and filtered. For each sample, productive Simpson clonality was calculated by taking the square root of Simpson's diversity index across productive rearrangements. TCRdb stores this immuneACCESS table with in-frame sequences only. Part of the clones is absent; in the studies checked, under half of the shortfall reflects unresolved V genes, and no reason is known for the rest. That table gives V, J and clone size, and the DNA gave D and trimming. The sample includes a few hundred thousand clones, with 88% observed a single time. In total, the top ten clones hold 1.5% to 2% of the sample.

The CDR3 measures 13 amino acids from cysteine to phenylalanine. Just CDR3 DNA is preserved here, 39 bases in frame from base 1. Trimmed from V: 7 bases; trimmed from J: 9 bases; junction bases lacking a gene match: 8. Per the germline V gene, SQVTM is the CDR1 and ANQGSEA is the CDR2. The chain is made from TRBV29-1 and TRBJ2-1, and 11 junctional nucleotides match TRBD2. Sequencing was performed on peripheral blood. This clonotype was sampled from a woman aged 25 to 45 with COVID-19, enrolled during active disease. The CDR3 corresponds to CSGSGGADTEQFF. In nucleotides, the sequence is TGCAGCGGTAGCGGGGGGGCCGATACTGAGCAGTTCTTC.